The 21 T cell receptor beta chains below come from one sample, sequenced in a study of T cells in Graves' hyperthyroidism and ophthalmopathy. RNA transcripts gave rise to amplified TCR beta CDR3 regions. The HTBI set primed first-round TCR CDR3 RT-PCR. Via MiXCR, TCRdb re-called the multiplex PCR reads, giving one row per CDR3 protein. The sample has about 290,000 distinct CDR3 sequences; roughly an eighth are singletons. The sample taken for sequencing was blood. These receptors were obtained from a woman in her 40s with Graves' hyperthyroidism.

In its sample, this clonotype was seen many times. The chain's CDR3 is CASSPGLAGNNEQFF. The CDR3 DNA is TGTGCCAGCAGCCCGGGACTAGCGGGTAACAATGAGCAGTTCTTC. J is TRBJ2-1 and V is TRBV7-2, with 12 nucleotides matching TRBD2. Germline V lookup: CDR1 SGHTA, CDR2 FQGNSA. Trimming took 5 bases from V and 5 from J; bases not matched to a gene: 4. The CDR3 is made up of 15 amino acids.

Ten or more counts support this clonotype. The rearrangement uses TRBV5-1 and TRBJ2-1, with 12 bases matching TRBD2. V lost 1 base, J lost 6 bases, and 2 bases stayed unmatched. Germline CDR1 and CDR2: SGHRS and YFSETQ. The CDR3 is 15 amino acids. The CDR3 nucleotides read TGCGCCAGCAGCTTGCGACTAGCGGGAGCCAATGAGCAGTTCTTC. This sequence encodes CASSLRLAGANEQFF.

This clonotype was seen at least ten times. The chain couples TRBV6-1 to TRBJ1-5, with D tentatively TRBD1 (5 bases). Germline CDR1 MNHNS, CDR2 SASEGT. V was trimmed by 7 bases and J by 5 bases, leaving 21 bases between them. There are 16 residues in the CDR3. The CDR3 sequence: CASTLKGGGSDQPQHF. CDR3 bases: TGTGCCAGCACCCTGAAGGGCGGGGGATCGGATCAGCCCCAGCATTTT.

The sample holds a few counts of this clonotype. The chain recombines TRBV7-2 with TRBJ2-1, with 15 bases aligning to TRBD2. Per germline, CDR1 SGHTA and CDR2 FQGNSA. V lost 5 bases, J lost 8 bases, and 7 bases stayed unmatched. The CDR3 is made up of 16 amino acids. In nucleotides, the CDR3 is TGTGCCAGCAGCCACGGACTAGCGGGAGGGCGGTATGAGCAGTTCTTC. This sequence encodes CASSHGLAGGRYEQFF.

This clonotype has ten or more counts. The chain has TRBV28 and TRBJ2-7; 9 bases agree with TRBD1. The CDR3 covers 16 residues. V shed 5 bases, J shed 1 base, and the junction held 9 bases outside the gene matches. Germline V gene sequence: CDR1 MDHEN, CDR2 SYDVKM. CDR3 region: CASSPPGQGTSYEQYF. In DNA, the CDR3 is TGTGCCAGCAGTCCCCCGGGACAGGGAACTTCCTACGAGCAGTACTTC. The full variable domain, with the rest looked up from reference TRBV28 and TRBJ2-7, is DVKVTQSSRYLVKRTGEKVFLECVQDMDHENMFWYRQDPGLGLRLIYFSYDVKMKEKGDIPEGYSVSREKKERFSLILESASTNQTSMYLCASSPPGQGTSYEQYFGPGTRLTVT.

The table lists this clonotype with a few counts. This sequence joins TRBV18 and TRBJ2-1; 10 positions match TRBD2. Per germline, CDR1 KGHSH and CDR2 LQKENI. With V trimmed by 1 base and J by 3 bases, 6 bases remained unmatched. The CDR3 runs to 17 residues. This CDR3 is CASSPQLAGGGYNEQFF. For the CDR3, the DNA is TGTGCCAGCTCACCACAGTTAGCGGGAGGTGGCTACAATGAGCAGTTCTTC.

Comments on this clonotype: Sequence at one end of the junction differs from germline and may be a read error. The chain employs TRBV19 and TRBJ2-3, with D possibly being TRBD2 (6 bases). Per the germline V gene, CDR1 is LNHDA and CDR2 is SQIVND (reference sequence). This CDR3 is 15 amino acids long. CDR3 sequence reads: CASTEGLLNTDTRYF. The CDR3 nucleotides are TGTGCCAGTACCGAGGGACTTTTAAACACAGATACGCGGTATTTT.

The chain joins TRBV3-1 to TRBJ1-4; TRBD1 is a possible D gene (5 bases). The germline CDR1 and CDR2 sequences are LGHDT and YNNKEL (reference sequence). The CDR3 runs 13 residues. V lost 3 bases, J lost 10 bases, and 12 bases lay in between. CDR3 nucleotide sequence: TGTGCCAGCAGCCAGGGGAGGGGTCGAAAACTGTTTTTT. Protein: CASSQGRGRKLFF.

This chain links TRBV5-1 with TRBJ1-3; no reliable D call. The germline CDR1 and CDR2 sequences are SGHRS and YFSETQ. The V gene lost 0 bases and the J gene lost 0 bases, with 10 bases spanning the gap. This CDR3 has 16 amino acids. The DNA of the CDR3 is TGCGCCAGCAGCTTGGTGGCGGGATTCTCTGGAAACACCATATATTTT. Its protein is CASSLVAGFSGNTIYF.

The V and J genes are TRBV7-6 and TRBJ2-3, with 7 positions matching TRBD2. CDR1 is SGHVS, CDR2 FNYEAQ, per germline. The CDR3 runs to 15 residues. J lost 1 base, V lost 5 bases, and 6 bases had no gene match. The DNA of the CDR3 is TGTGCCAGCAGCCCCCGGGACTACCGCACAGATACGCAGTATTTT. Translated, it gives CASSPRDYRTDTQYF. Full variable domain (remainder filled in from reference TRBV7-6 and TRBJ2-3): GAGVSQSPRYKVTKRGQDVALRCDPISGHVSLYWYRQALGQGPEFLTYFNYEAQQDKSGLPNDRFSAERPEGSISTLTIQRTEQRDSAMYRCASSPRDYRTDTQYFGPGTRLTVL.

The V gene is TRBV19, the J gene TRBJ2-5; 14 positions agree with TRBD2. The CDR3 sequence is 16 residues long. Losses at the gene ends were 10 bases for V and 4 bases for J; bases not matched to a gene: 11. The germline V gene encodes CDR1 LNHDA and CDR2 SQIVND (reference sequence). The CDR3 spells CATSTGLAGGRETQYF. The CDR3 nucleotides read TGTGCCACCTCAACAGGACTAGCGGGAGGAAGAGAGACCCAGTACTTC.

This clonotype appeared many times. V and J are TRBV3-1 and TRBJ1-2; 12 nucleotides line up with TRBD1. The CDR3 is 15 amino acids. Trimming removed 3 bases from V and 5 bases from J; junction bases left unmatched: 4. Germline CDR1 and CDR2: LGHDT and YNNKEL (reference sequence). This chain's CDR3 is CASSHGTGGAYGYTF. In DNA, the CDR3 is TGTGCCAGCAGCCACGGGACAGGGGGCGCTTATGGCTACACCTTC.

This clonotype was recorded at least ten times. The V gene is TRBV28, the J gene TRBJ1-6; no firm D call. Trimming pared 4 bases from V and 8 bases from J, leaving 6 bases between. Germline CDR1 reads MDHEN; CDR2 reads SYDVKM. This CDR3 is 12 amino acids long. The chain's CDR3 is CASSSWDSPLHF. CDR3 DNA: TGTGCCAGCAGTTCCTGGGATTCACCCCTCCACTTT. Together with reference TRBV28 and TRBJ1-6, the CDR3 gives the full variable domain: DVKVTQSSRYLVKRTGEKVFLECVQDMDHENMFWYRQDPGLGLRLIYFSYDVKMKEKGDIPEGYSVSREKKERFSLILESASTNQTSMYLCASSSWDSPLHFGNGTRLTVT.

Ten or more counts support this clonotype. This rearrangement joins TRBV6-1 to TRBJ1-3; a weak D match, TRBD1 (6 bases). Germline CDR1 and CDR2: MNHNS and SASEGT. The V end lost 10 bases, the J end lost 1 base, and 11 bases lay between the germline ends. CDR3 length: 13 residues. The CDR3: CATRGQSGNTIYF. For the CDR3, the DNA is TGTGCCACCCGAGGACAGTCTGGAAACACCATATATTTT.

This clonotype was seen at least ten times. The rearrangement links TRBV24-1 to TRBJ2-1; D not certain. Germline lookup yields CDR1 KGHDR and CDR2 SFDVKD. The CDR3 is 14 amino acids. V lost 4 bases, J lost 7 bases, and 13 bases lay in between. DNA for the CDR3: TGTGCCACCAGTGACCCAAGATTTCGAAATGAGCAGTTCTTC. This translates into CATSDPRFRNEQFF.

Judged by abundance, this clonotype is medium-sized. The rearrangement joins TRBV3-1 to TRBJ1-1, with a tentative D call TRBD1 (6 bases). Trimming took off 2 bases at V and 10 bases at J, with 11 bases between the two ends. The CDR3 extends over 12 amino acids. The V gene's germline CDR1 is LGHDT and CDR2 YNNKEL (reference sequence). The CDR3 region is CASSQRNRVAFF. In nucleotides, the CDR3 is TGTGCCAGCAGCCAACGTAACAGGGTAGCTTTCTTT.

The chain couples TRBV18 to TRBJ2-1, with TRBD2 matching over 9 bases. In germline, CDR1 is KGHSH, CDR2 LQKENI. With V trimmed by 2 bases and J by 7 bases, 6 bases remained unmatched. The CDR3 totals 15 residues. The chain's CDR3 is CASSPWISGSNEQFF. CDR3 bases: TGTGCCAGCTCACCATGGATTAGCGGGAGTAATGAGCAGTTCTTC.

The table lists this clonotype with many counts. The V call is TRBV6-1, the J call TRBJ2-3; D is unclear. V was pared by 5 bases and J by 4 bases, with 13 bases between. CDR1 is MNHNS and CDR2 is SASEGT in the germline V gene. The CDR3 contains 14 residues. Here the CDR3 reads CASSNALWADTQYF. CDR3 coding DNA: TGTGCCAGCAGTAATGCTTTGTGGGCAGATACGCAGTATTTT.

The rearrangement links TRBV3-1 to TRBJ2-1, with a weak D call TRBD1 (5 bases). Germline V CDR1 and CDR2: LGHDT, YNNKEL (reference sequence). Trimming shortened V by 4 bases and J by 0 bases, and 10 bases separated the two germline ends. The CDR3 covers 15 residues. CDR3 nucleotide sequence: TGTGCCAGCAGCCCGGACACCCTCTCCTACAATGAGCAGTTCTTC. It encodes CASSPDTLSYNEQFF.

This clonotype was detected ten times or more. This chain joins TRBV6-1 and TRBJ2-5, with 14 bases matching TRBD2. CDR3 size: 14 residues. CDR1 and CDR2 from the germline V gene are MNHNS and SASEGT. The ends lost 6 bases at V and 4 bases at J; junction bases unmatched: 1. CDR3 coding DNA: TGTGCCAGCAGGGGACTAGCGGGAGCAGAGACCCAGTACTTC. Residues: CASRGLAGAETQYF.

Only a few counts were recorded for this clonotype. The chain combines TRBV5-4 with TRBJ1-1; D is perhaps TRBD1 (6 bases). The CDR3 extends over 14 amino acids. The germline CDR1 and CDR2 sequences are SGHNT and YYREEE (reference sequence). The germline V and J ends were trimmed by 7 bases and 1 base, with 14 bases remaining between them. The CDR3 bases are TGTGCCAGCTACCCGGGGGGCCGGAACACTGAAGCTTTCTTT. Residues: CASYPGGRNTEAFF.